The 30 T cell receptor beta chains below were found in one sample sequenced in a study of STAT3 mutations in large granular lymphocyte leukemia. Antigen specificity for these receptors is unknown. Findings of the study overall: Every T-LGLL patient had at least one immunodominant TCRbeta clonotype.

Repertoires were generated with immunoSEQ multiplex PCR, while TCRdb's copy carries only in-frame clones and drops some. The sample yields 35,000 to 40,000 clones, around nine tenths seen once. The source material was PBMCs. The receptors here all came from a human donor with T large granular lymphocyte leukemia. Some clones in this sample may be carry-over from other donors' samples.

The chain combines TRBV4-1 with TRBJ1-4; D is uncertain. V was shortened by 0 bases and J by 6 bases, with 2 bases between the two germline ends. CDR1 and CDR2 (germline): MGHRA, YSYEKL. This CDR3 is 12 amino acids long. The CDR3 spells CASSQDYEKLFF. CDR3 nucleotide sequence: TGCGCCAGCAGCCAAGATTATGAAAAACTGTTTTTT.

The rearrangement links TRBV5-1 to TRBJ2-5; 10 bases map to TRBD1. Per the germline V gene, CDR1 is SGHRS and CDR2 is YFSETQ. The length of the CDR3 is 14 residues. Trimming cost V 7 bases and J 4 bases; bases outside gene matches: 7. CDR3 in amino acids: CASGSGTGVETQYF. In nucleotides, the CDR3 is TGCGCCAGCGGCTCCGGGACAGGGGTAGAGACCCAGTACTTC.

The CDR3 protein is CASSFARGQETQYF. Written as DNA, the CDR3 is TGTGCCAGCAGCTTTGCCAGGGGCCAAGAGACCCAGTACTTC. The J gene is TRBJ2-5, the V gene TRBV7-9; a possible D gene is TRBD1 (6 bases). The V end was cut by 3 bases, the J end by 1 base, with 9 bases between. The CDR3 covers 14 residues. CDR1 is SEHNR, CDR2 FQNEAQ, per germline (reference sequence).

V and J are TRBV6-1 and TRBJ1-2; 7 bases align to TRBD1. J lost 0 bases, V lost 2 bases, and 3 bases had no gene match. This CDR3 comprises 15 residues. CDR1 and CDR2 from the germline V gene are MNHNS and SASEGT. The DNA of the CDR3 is TGTGCCAGCAGTGAATGGCAGGGGGCTAACTATGGCTACACCTTC. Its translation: CASSEWQGANYGYTF.

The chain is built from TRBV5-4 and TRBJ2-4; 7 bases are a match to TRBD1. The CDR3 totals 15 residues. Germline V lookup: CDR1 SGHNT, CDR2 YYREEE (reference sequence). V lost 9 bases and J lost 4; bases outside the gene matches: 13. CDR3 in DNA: TGTGCCACCTCCCCCACCCCGGGACAGAAAAACATTCAGTACTTC. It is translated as CATSPTPGQKNIQYF.

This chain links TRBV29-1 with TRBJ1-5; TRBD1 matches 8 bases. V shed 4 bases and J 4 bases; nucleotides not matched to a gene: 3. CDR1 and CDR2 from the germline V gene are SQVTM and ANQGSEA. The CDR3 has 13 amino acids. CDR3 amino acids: CSVVQGGNQPQHF. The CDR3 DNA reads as TGCAGCGTTGTACAGGGGGGTAATCAGCCCCAGCATTTT.

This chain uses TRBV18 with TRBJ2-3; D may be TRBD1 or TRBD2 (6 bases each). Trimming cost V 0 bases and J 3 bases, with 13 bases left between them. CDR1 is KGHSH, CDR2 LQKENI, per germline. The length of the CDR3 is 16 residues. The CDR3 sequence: CASSPPSGGGTDTQYF. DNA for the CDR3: TGTGCCAGCTCACCACCATCCGGGGGCGGGACAGATACGCAGTATTTT.

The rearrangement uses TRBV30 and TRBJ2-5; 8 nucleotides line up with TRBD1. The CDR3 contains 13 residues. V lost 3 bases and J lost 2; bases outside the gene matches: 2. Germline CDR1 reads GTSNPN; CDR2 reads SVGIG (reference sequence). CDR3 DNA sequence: TGTGCCTGGAGGAACAGGGGGCAAGAGACCCAGTACTTC. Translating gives CAWRNRGQETQYF.

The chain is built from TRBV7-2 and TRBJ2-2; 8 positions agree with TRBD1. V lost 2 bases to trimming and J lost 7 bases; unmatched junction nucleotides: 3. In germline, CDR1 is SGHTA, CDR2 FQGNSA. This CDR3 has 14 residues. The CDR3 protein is CASSLQGAGGELFF. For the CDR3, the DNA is TGTGCCAGCAGCTTACAGGGGGCGGGCGGGGAGCTGTTTTTT.

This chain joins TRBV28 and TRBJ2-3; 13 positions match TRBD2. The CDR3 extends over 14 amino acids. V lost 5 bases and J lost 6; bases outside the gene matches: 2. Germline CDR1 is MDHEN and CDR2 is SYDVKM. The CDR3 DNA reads TGTGCCAGCAGTATACTAGCGGGGGGGGATACGCAGTATTTT. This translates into CASSILAGGDTQYF. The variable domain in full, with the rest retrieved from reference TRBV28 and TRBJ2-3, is DVKVTQSSRYLVKRTGEKVFLECVQDMDHENMFWYRQDPGLGLRLIYFSYDVKMKEKGDIPEGYSVSREKKERFSLILESASTNQTSMYLCASSILAGGDTQYFGPGTRLTVL.

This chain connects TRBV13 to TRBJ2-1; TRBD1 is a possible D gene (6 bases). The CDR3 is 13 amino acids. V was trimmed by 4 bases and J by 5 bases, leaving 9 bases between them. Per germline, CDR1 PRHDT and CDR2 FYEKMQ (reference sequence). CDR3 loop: CASSWTDNNEQFF. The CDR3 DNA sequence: TGTGCCAGCAGCTGGACAGACAACAATGAGCAGTTCTTC.

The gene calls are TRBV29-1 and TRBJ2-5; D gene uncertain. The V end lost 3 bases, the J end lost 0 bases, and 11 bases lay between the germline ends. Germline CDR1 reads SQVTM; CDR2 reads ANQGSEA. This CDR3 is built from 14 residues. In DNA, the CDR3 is TGCAGCGTTGATCTTGTAGCAGACCAAGAGACCCAGTACTTC. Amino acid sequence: CSVDLVADQETQYF.

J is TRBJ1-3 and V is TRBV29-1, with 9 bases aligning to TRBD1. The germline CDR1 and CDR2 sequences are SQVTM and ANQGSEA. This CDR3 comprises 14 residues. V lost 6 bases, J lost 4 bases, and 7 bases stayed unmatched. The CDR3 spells CSVLDRGYGNTIYF. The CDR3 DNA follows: TGCAGCGTGCTGGACAGGGGTTACGGAAACACCATATATTTT.

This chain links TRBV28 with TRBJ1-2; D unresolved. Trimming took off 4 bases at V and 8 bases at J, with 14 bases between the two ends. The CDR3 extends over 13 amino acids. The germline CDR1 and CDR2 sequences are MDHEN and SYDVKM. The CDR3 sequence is CASSSPGGWGYTF. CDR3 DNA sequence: TGTGCCAGCAGTTCCCCCGGTGGCTGGGGCTACACCTTC.

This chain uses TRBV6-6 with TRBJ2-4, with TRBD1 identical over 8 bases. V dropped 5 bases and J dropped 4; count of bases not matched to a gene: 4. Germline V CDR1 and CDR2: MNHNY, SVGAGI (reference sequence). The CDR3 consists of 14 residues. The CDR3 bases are TGTGCCAGCAGTGAGGACAGGGTAAAAAACATTCAGTACTTC. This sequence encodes CASSEDRVKNIQYF.

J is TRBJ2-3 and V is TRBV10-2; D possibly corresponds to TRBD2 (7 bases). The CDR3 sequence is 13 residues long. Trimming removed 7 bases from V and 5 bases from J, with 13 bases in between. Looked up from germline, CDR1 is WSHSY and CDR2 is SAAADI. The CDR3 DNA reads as TGCGCCAGCAAAAGGGGGGAGGGAGATACGCAGTATTTT. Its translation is CASKRGEGDTQYF.

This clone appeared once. For the CDR3, the DNA is TGTGCCAGCTCCATCGGCAATGGCTACGAGCAGTACTTC. This gives the protein CASSIGNGYEQYF. The V call is TRBV25-1, the J call TRBJ2-7; no firm D call. Germline loops: CDR1 MGHDK, CDR2 SYGVNS. The CDR3 totals 13 residues. Trimming took 8 bases from V and 3 from J, leaving 14 bases between them.

Here the CDR3 reads CASSLGHQETQYF. The CDR3 coding sequence is TGTGCCAGCAGCTTAGGACACCAAGAGACCCAGTACTTC. The V call is TRBV7-2, the J call TRBJ2-5; D gene ambiguous. CDR1 and CDR2 from the germline V gene are SGHTA and FQGNSA. This CDR3 has 13 residues. Trimming cost V 1 base and J 0 bases, with 3 bases left between them.

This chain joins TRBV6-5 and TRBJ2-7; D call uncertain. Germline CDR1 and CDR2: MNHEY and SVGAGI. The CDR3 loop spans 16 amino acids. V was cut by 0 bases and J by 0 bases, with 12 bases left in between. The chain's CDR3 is CASSYSNPGISYEQYF. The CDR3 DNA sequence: TGTGCCAGCAGTTACTCGAATCCGGGCATCTCCTACGAGCAGTACTTC.

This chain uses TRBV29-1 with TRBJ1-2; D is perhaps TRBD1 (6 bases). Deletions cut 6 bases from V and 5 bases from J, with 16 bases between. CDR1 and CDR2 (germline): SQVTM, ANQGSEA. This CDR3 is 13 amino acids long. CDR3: CSVEGGGRYGYTF. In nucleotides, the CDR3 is TGCAGCGTCGAGGGGGGAGGGAGGTATGGCTACACCTTC.

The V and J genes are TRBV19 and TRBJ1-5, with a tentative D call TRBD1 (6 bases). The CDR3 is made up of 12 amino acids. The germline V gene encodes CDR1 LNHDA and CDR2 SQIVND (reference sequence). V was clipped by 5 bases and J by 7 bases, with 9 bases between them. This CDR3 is CASSRGGQPQHF. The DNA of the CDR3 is TGTGCCAGTAGTCGGGGGGGCCAGCCCCAGCATTTT.

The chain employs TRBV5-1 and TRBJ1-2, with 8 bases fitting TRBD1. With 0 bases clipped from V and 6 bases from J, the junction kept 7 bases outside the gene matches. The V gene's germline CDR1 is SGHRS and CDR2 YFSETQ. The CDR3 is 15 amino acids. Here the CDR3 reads CASSLAQGALHGYTF. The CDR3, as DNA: TGCGCCAGCAGCTTGGCCCAGGGGGCGTTACATGGCTACACCTTC. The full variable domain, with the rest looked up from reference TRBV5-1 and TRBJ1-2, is KAGVTQTPRYLIKTRGQQVTLSCSPISGHRSVSWYQQTPGQGLQFLFEYFSETQRNKGNFPGRFSGRQFSNSRSEMNVSTLELGDSALYLCASSLAQGALHGYTFGSGTRLTVV.

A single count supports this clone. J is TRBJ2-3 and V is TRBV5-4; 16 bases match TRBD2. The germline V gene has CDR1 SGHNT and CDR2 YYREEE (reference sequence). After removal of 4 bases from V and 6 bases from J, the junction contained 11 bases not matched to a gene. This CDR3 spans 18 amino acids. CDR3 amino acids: CASSPGTSGGALLDTQYF. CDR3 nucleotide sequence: TGTGCCAGCAGCCCCGGGACTAGCGGGGGGGCCCTCTTGGATACGCAGTATTTT.

CDR3 DNA sequence: TGTGCCAGCAGTGAGACGGGACTAGCGGGGGGAAGCTCCTACAATGAGCAGTTCTTC. This translates into CASSETGLAGGSSYNEQFF. The V call is TRBV6-1, the J call TRBJ2-1; 15 bases are shared with TRBD2. J was trimmed by 0 bases and V by 3 bases; bases with no gene match: 6. The germline CDR1 and CDR2 sequences are MNHNS and SASEGT. The CDR3 is made up of 19 amino acids.

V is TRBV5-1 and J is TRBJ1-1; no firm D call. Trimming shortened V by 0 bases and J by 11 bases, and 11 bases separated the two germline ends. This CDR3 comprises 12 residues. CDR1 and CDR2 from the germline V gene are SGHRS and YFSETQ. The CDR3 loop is CASSLAGEGAFF. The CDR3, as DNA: TGCGCCAGCAGCTTGGCGGGTGAGGGTGCTTTCTTT.

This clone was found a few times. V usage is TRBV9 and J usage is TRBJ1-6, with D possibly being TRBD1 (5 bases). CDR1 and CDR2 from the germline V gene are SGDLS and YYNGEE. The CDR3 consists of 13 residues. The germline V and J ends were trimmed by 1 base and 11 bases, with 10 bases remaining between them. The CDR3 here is CASSVTGDTPLHF. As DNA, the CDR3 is TGTGCCAGCAGCGTAACGGGGGATACACCCCTCCACTTT.

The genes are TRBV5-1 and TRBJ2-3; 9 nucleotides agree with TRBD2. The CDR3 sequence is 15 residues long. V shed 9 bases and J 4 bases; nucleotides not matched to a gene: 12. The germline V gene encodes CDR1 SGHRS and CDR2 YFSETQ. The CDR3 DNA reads TGCGCCACCGGACAGGTGGCGGGGGGGGCAGATACGCAGTATTTT. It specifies CATGQVAGGADTQYF.

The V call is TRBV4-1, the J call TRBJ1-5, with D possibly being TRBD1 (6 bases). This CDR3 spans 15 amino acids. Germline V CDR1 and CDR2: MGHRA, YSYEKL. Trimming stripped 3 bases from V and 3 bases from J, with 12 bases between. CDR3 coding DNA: TGCGCCAGCAGCCAGGAGGGACACAACAATCAGCCCCAGCATTTT. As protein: CASSQEGHNNQPQHF.

The CDR3 here is CASMDPAGGYQETQYF. For the CDR3, the DNA is TGCGCCAGTATGGACCCCGCCGGGGGTTACCAAGAGACCCAGTACTTC. This chain uses TRBV5-1 with TRBJ2-5, with a weak D call TRBD2 (6 bases). CDR3 length equals 16 residues. Germline V gives CDR1 SGHRS, CDR2 YFSETQ. Trimming took off 8 bases at V and 0 bases at J, with 20 bases between the two ends.

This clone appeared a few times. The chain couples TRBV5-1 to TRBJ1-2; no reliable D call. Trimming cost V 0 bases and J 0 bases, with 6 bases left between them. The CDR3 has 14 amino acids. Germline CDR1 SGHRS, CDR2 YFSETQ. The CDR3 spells CASSLGIPNYGYTF. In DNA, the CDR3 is TGCGCCAGCAGCTTGGGGATTCCTAACTATGGCTACACCTTC.